The entry that follows covers one TCR beta chain sequence. V was trimmed by 6 bases and J by 2 bases, leaving 17 bases between them. The germline gives CDR1 DFQATT, CDR2 SNEGSKA (reference sequence). The length of the CDR3 is 14 residues. Each CDR3 protein gets one entry after TCRdb re-called the RT-PCR reads with MiXCR. Here the sample spans more than 550,000 distinct CDR3 sequences, 14% being singletons. The TCR sequence derives from a female donor in good health, serving as a healthy control. This chain joins TRBV20-1 and TRBJ2-7; D perhaps matches TRBD2 (5 bases). Material for sequencing was memory CD4+ T cells from blood. The CDR3 bases are TGCAGTGCCCACCGGCCCTCCGGGGCCTACGAGCAGTACTTC. Its translation: CSAHRPSGAYEQYF.